Following are 22 T cell receptor beta chains from one sample sequenced in a study of T cell responses to AZD1222 COVID-19 vaccine (dated by TCRdb to about 2021). What the time point label conveys for this sample: baseline before first vaccination. Library prep was done by the immunoSEQ multiplex PCR assay. TCRdb stores this immuneACCESS table with in-frame sequences only. Part of the clones is absent; in the studies checked, under half of the shortfall reflects unresolved V genes, and no reason is known for the rest. The sample table shows about 110,000 clones, and roughly 80% are seen once. The ten largest clones capture 9.4% of the sample. Sequencing was performed on peripheral blood, taken on day 0 of AZD1222 vaccination. The receptors shown here come from an adult in good health.

The V gene is TRBV28, the J gene TRBJ1-5; D is unresolved. CDR3 length equals 13 residues. Trimming cost V 4 bases and J 2 bases, with 6 bases left between them. Germline CDR1 is MDHEN and CDR2 is SYDVKM. CDR3 in amino acids: CASSYDRNQPQHF. The DNA of the CDR3 is TGTGCCAGCAGTTACGACCGCAATCAGCCCCAGCATTTT.

This sequence joins TRBV19 and TRBJ2-2; 14 bases match TRBD2. Germline V gene sequence: CDR1 LNHDA, CDR2 SQIVND (reference sequence). The CDR3 runs 19 residues. V trimming: 3 bases; J trimming: 7 bases; junction bases outside the gene matches: 13. The CDR3 sequence is CASSIHSPGLAGEGGELFF. CDR3 DNA sequence: TGTGCCAGTAGTATCCATTCACCGGGACTAGCGGGAGAGGGCGGGGAGCTGTTTTTT.

J is TRBJ1-5 and V is TRBV2, with unresolved D. The germline V gene has CDR1 SNHLY and CDR2 FYNNEI. Between the trimmed V and J ends, which lost 8 bases and 7 bases, there was a span of 15 bases. The CDR3 totals 13 residues. This chain's CDR3 is CASGSWARQPQHF. The CDR3 region has the DNA TGTGCCAGCGGTTCGTGGGCCAGGCAGCCCCAGCATTTT.

The rearrangement links TRBV6-2 or TRBV6-3 to TRBJ2-5, with TRBD2 matching 12 bases. The V and J ends lost 5 bases and 5 bases, in that order; junction bases with no gene match: 9. Germline V lookup: CDR1 MNHEY, CDR2 SVGEGT. The CDR3 totals 16 residues. The CDR3 is CASSPWTSGEEETQYF. The DNA of the CDR3 is TGTGCCAGCAGTCCGTGGACTAGCGGGGAGGAGGAGACCCAGTACTTC.

The V and J genes are TRBV19 and TRBJ1-5; a weak D match, TRBD1 (5 bases). Looked up from germline, CDR1 is LNHDA and CDR2 is SQIVND (reference sequence). This CDR3 region has 16 residues. Trimming took off 6 bases at V and 2 bases at J, with 17 bases between the two ends. CDR3 amino acids: CASSGGRGLGNQPQHF. CDR3 in DNA: TGTGCCAGTAGCGGGGGTCGGGGTTTGGGCAATCAGCCCCAGCATTTT.

V gene TRBV7-9 combines with J gene TRBJ1-2, with TRBD1 identical over 9 bases. The CDR3 contains 13 residues. Trimming removed 3 bases from V and 6 bases from J; junction bases left unmatched: 2. CDR1 is SEHNR and CDR2 is FQNEAQ in the germline V gene (reference sequence). The CDR3 region has the DNA TGTGCCAGCAGCTTGGGACAGGGACATGGCTACACCTTC. Translated, it gives CASSLGQGHGYTF.

The J gene is TRBJ1-5, the V gene TRBV19; the D is unclear. With 9 bases removed from V and 3 bases from J, the gap between germline ends came to 9 bases. CDR1 is LNHDA and CDR2 is SQIVND in the germline V gene (reference sequence). The CDR3 consists of 12 residues. The CDR3 nucleotides read TGTGCCAGCCATTTCTACAATCAGCCCCAGCATTTT. It codes for CASHFYNQPQHF.

The chain's CDR3 is CASSLGYQRGYEQYF. The CDR3 nucleotides read TGTGCCAGCAGCTTGGGCTACCAACGGGGGTACGAGCAGTACTTC. V is TRBV5-5 and J is TRBJ2-7; D may be TRBD2 (6 bases). This CDR3 contains 15 residues. V lost 0 bases and J lost 4, with 14 bases in between. From germline, CDR1 is SGHKS and CDR2 YYEKEE (reference sequence). Together with reference TRBV5-5 and TRBJ2-7, the CDR3 gives the full variable domain: DAGVTQSPTHLIKTRGQQVTLRCSPISGHKSVSWYQQVLGQGPQFIFQYYEKEERGRGNFPDRFSARQFPNYSSELNVNALLLGDSALYLCASSLGYQRGYEQYFGPGTRLTVT.

The V and J genes are TRBV10-3 and TRBJ2-3; TRBD1 aligns across 7 bases. The germline gives CDR1 ENHRY, CDR2 SYGVKD. Losses at the gene ends were 9 bases for V and 5 bases for J; bases not matched to a gene: 2. The CDR3 contains 11 residues. The CDR3 DNA reads as TGTGCCATGTCAGGGGGAGATACGCAGTATTTT. Its protein is CAMSGGDTQYF.

The chain couples TRBV28 to TRBJ1-2; 7 bases agree with TRBD1. The germline V gene has CDR1 MDHEN and CDR2 SYDVKM. CDR3 size: 15 residues. J gave up 6 bases and V 1 base, and 8 bases lay outside the gene matches. The CDR3 here is CASSLFKRTGDGYTF. The CDR3 nucleotides read TGTGCCAGCAGTTTATTCAAGCGGACAGGCGATGGCTACACCTTC.

This clone was seen a single time. The chain uses TRBV7-3 and TRBJ2-7; D is possibly TRBD1 (5 bases). The V end lost 5 bases, the J end lost 10 bases, and 18 bases lay between the germline ends. Germline CDR1 reads SGHTA; CDR2 reads FQGTGA. This CDR3 comprises 13 residues. CDR3 in amino acids: CASSRSDSERQYF. For the CDR3, the DNA is TGTGCCAGCAGCCGATCTGACAGCGAGCGACAGTACTTC.

The chain recombines TRBV7-2 with TRBJ2-7; 11 bases line up with TRBD2. The trim removed 4 bases at V and 2 bases at J, leaving 4 bases unmatched. The CDR3 is made up of 15 amino acids. The V gene's germline CDR1 is SGHTA and CDR2 FQGNSA. The CDR3 reads CASSSGLADTYEQYF. For the CDR3, the DNA is TGTGCCAGCAGCTCGGGACTAGCGGATACCTACGAGCAGTACTTC.

In its sample, this clone was seen once. The chain couples TRBV29-1 to TRBJ1-2, with D uncertain. The CDR3 has 14 residues. Germline CDR1 is SQVTM and CDR2 is ANQGSEA. V was pared by 0 bases and J by 0 bases, with 8 bases between. The CDR3 loop reads CSVEEGQPNYGYTF. Written as DNA, the CDR3 is TGCAGCGTTGAAGAGGGTCAGCCTAACTATGGCTACACCTTC.

As concerns this clone: The sample has other DNA sequences that encode this CDR3 too. The rearrangement uses TRBV11-2 and TRBJ1-1, with D possibly matching TRBD1 (5 bases). The V gene lost 3 bases and the J gene lost 2 bases, with 10 bases spanning the gap. Per the germline V gene, CDR1 is SGHAT and CDR2 is FQNNGV. This CDR3 has 14 residues. DNA of the CDR3: TGTGCCAGCAGCTTCGGGCAGGGCAACACTGAAGCTTTCTTT. Residues: CASSFGQGNTEAFF.

The rearrangement joins TRBV4-1 to TRBJ2-3; 11 bases are a match to TRBD2. CDR3 size: 17 residues. V was clipped by 1 base and J by 2 bases; unmatched bases: 5. Germline V CDR1 and CDR2: MGHRA, YSYEKL. The CDR3 loop is CASSQGVLAGDTDTQYF. CDR3 in DNA: TGCGCCAGCAGCCAAGGAGTACTAGCGGGAGACACAGATACGCAGTATTTT.

The chain recombines TRBV3-1 (or the pseudogene TRBV3-2) with TRBJ2-7; the D is unclear. Germline CDR1 reads LGHDT; CDR2 reads YNNKEL (reference sequence). The CDR3 consists of 15 residues. Trimming removed 2 bases at V and 6 bases at J, with 17 bases between. The CDR3 sequence: CASSQSWAPGFEQYF. The CDR3 DNA reads as TGTGCCAGCAGCCAAAGTTGGGCCCCCGGATTCGAGCAGTACTTC.

V and J are TRBV29-1 and TRBJ1-1, with 7 bases lining up with TRBD1. With 2 bases clipped from V and 10 bases from J, the junction kept 10 bases outside the gene matches. The CDR3 covers 13 residues. Germline CDR1 and CDR2: SQVTM and ANQGSEA. CDR3 residues: CSVERGDSGLAFF. The CDR3 nucleotides read TGCAGCGTTGAAAGAGGGGACAGTGGTCTAGCTTTCTTT.

The J gene is TRBJ2-1, the V gene TRBV6-1; 10 positions match TRBD2. The V gene end was trimmed by 5 bases and the J gene end by 0 bases; junction bases not matched to a gene: 13. CDR1 and CDR2 (germline): MNHNS, SASEGT. This CDR3 has 19 amino acids. The DNA for the CDR3 is TGTGCCAGCAGTAAAGTCCCGGGACTAGCGTCGAGCTCCTACAATGAGCAGTTCTTC. As protein: CASSKVPGLASSSYNEQFF.

The rearrangement uses TRBV19 and TRBJ1-4; D remains unclear. This CDR3 region has 14 residues. CDR1 is LNHDA and CDR2 is SQIVND in the germline V gene (reference sequence). Between the trimmed V and J ends, which lost 2 bases and 3 bases, there was a span of 7 bases. The CDR3 bases are TGTGCCAGTAGTATAACGGCAGCTAATGAAAAACTGTTTTTT. This encodes CASSITAANEKLFF.

The chain links TRBV4-1 to TRBJ2-7, with D unclear. The CDR3 has 15 residues. CDR1 is MGHRA and CDR2 is YSYEKL in the germline V gene. Trimming took 1 base from V and 3 from J, leaving 13 bases between them. The DNA for the CDR3 is TGCGCCAGCAGCCAAGGCCTGGGCAGCTACTACGAGCAGTACTTC. This codes for CASSQGLGSYYEQYF.

This chain connects TRBV28 to TRBJ2-7, with a tentative D call TRBD1 (5 bases). This CDR3 is built from 14 residues. CDR1 is MDHEN, CDR2 SYDVKM, per germline. Trimming pared 7 bases from V and 4 bases from J, leaving 17 bases between. The CDR3 region is CASTATVFRYEQYF. As DNA, the CDR3 is TGTGCCAGCACCGCGACAGTATTCCGGTACGAGCAGTACTTC.

CDR3 in amino acids: CASSPRTVNEKLFF. The CDR3 DNA follows: TGTGCCAGCTCACCACGTACAGTGAATGAAAAACTGTTTTTT. The chain links TRBV18 to TRBJ1-4; D gene uncertain. There are 14 residues in the CDR3. Germline V gene sequence: CDR1 KGHSH, CDR2 LQKENI. V was pared by 1 base and J by 5 bases, with 8 bases between.